This record concerns one T cell receptor beta chain sequence. Its antigen remains unidentified. The data belong to a study of shared clonotypes between healthy human individuals. Regarding the study as a whole: Estimated richness was generally greater in naive than memory subsets.

When replicate PCRs were run on sorted subsets, they used 200 to 250 ng DNA, about 30,000 T cell genomes. In the original processing: There were no quality scores in the junction-only immunoSEQ sequences, so filtering differed. Data came from immunoSEQ multiplex PCR; TCRdb stores just in-frame clones and leaves some out. The D gene and trimming were derived from the DNA, and the V and J assignments and clone size from that table. This sample has some 1 million clones, with roughly 80% found just once. The germline V gene encodes CDR1 PRHDT and CDR2 FYEKMQ (reference sequence). Trimming at V came to 2 bases and at J to 5 bases, leaving 1 base not matched to a gene. CDR3 length: 14 amino acids.

The V call is TRBV13, the J call TRBJ2-4; 9 bases fit TRBD2. The sequence came from a man aged 18-30 years in good health. Material: memory CD4+ T cells sorted from blood. The subset is: CD45RA-negative fraction. The CDR3 DNA reads TGTGCCAGCAGCTTAAGCGGGAGGCAAAACATTCAGTACTTC. This codes for CASSLSGRQNIQYF. The full variable domain, its missing parts supplied by reference TRBV13 and TRBJ2-4, is AAGVIQSPRHLIKEKRETATLKCYPIPRHDTVYWYQQGPGQDPQFLISFYEKMQSDKGSIPDRFSAQQFSDYHSELNMSSLELGDSALYFCASSLSGRQNIQYFGAGTRLSVL.